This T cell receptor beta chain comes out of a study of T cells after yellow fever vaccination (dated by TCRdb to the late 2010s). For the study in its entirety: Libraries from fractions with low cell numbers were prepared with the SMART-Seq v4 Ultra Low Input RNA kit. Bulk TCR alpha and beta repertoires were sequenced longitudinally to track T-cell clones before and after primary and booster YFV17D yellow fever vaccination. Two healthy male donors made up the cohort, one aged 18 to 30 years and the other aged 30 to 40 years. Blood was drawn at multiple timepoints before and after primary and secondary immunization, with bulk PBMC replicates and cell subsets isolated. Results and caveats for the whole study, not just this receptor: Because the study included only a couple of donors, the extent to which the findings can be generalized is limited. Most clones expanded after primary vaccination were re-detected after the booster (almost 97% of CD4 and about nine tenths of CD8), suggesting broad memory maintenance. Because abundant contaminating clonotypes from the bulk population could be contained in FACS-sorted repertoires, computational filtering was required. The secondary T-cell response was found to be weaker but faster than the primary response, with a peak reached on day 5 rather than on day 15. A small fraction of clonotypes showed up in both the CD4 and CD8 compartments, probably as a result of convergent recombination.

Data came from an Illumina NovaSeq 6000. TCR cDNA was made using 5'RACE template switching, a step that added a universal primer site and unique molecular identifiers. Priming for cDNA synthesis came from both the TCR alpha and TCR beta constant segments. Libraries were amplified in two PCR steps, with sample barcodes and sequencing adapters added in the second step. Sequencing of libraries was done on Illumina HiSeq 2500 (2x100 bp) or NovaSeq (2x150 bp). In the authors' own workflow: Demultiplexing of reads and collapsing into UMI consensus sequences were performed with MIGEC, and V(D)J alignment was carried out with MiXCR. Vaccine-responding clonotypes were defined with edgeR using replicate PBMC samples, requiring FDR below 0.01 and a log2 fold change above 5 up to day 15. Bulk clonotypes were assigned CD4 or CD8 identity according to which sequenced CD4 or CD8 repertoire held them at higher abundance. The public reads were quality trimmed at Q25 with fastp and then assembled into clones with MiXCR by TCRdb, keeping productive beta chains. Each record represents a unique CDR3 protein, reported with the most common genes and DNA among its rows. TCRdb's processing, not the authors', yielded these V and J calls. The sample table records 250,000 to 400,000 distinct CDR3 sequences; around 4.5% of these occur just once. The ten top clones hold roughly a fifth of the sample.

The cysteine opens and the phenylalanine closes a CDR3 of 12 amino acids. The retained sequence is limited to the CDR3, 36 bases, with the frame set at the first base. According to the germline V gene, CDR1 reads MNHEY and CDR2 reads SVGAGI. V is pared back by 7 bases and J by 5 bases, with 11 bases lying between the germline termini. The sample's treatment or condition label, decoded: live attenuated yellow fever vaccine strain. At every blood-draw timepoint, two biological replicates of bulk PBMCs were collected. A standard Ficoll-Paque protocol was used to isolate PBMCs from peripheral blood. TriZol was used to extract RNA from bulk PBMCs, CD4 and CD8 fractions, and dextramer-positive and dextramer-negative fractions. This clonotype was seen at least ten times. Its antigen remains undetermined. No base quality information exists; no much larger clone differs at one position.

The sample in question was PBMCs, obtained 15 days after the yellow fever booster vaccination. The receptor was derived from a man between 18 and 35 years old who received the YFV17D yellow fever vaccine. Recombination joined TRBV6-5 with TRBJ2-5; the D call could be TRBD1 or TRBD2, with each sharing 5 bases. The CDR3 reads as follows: CASTNRGETQYF. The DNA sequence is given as TGTGCCAGCACCAATCGGGGCGAGACCCAGTACTTC.